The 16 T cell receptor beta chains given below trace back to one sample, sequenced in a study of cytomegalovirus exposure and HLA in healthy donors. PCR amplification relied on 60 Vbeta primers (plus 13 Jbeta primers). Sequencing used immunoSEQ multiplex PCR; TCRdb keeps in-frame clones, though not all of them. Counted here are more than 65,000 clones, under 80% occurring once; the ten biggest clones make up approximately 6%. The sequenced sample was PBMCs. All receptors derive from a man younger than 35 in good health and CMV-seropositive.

This chain's CDR3 is CSVGPGQGIREQYF. CDR3 sequence (DNA): TGCAGCGTTGGGCCGGGACAGGGAATACGCGAGCAGTACTTC. The chain couples TRBV29-1 to TRBJ2-7, with 9 positions matching TRBD1. The CDR3 loop spans 14 amino acids. J gave up 6 bases and V 4 bases, and 10 bases lay outside the gene matches. Germline values: CDR1 SQVTM, CDR2 ANQGSEA.

CDR3 in DNA: TGTGCCAGCAGCTTATTTGGAGGGCGAAGGCCCCAGCATTTT. Translating it yields CASSLFGGRRPQHF. This chain links TRBV11-2 with TRBJ1-5; D is uncertain. The germline V gene encodes CDR1 SGHAT and CDR2 FQNNGV. Trimming stripped 2 bases from V and 9 bases from J, with 14 bases between. This CDR3 is built from 14 residues. Full variable domain (missing parts from reference TRBV11-2 and TRBJ1-5): EAGVAQSPRYKIIEKRQSVAFWCNPISGHATLYWYQQILGQGPKLLIQFQNNGVVDDSQLPKDRFSAERLKGVDSTLKIQPAKLEDSAVYLCASSLFGGRRPQHFGDGTRLSIL.

CDR3 sequence (DNA): TGCACCAGCAGCCCCCCGGGGCGGGAGGTGAGTGGCGAGCAGTACTTC. The encoded protein is CTSSPPGREVSGEQYF. This chain joins TRBV1 and TRBJ2-7; the table's D call, TRBD2, was not checked against the DNA. TRBV1 is shown as a pseudogene. The CDR3 consists of 16 residues.

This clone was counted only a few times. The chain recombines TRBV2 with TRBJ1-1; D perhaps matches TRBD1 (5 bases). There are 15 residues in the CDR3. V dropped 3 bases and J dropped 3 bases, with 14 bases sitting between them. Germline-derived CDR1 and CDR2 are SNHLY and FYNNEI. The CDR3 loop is CASSDSGGSHTEAFF. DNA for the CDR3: TGTGCCAGCAGTGACAGTGGGGGGTCGCACACTGAAGCTTTCTTT.

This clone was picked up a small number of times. CDR3 in DNA: TGTGCCAGCAGTGCGTTAGTGGATACGCAGTATTTT. Translated: CASSALVDTQYF. The chain uses TRBV6-1 and TRBJ2-3; D is undetermined. The V end lost 4 bases, the J end lost 6 bases, and 8 bases lay between the germline ends. This CDR3 comprises 12 residues. Germline CDR1 is MNHNS and CDR2 is SASEGT.

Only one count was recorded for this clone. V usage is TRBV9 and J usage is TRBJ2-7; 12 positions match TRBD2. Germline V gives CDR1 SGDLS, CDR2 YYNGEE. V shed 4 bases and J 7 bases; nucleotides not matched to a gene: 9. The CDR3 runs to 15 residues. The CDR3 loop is CASSIGLAGPLEQYF. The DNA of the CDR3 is TGTGCCAGCAGCATCGGACTAGCGGGACCCCTAGAGCAGTACTTC.

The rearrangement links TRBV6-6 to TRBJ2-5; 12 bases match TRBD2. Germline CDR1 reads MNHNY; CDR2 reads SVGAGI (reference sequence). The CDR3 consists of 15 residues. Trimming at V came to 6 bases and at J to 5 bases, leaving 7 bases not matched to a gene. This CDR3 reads CASRSSGGGHETQYF. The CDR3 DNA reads TGTGCCAGCAGATCTAGCGGGGGGGGTCATGAGACCCAGTACTTC.

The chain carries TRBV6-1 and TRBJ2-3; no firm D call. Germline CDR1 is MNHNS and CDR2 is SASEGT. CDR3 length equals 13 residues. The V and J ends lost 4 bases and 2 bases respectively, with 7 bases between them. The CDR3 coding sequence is TGTGCCAGCAGTGTAACTTCCACAGATACGCAGTATTTT. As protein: CASSVTSTDTQYF.

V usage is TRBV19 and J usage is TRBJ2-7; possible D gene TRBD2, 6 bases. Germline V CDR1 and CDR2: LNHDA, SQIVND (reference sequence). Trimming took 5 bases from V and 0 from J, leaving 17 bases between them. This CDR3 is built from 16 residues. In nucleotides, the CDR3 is TGTGCCAGTAGTCTAAGGCTGGGAGGCAGCTCCTACGAGCAGTACTTC. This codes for CASSLRLGGSSYEQYF.

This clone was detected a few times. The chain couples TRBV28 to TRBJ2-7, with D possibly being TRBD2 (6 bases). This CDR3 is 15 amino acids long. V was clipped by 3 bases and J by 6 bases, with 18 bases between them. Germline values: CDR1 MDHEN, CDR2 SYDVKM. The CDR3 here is CASSLAGLFSGEQYF. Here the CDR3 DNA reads TGTGCCAGCAGTTTGGCGGGATTATTCTCGGGCGAGCAGTACTTC.

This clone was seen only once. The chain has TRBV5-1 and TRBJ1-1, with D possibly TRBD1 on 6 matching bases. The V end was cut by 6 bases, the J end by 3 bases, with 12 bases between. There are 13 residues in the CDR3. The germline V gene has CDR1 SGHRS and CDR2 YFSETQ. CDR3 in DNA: TGCGCCAGCACCTTACAGGGATACACTGAAGCTTTCTTT. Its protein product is CASTLQGYTEAFF.

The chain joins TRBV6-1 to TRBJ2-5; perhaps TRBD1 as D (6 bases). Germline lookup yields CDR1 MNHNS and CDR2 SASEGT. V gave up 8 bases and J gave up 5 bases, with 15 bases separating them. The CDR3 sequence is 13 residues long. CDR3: CASAARGWETQYF. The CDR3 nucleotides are TGTGCCAGCGCGGCGAGGGGGTGGGAGACCCAGTACTTC.

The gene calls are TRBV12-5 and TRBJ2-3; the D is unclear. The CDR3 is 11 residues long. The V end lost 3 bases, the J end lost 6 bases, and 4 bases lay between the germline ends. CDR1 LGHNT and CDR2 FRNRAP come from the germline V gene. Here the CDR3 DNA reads TGTGCTAGTGGTTTCCTTGATACGCAGTATTTT. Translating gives CASGFLDTQYF.

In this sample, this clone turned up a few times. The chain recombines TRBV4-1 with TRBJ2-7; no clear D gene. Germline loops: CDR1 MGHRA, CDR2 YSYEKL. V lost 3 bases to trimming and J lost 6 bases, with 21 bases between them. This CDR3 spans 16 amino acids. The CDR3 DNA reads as TGCGCCAGCAGCCAGGTTGACATCCTCTTCTTTGGCGAGCAGTACTTC. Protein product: CASSQVDILFFGEQYF.

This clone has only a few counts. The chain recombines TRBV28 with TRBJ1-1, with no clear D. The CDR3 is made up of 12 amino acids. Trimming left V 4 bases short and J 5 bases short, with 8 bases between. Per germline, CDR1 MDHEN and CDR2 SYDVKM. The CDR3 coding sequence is TGTGCCAGCAGTTGGAGCTTAACTGAAGCTTTCTTT. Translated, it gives CASSWSLTEAFF.

CDR3: CASTRTSGETQYF. The CDR3 DNA sequence: TGTGCCAGCACCCGGACTAGCGGAGAGACCCAGTACTTC. The V call is TRBV25-1, the J call TRBJ2-5; the match to TRBD2 covers 10 bases. This CDR3 region has 13 residues. Germline CDR1 MGHDK, CDR2 SYGVNS. Trimming removed 7 bases from V and 4 bases from J; junction bases left unmatched: 3.